This T cell receptor (beta chain) stems from a study of CD8 T cells in ankylosing spondylitis. Study observations and caveats: Blood of patients with ankylosing spondylitis appeared to be characterized by a TCR beta motif of eight highly homologous variants. Matched ankylosing spondylitis synovial fluid reportedly contained a significantly enriched population of disease-linked clones.

The CDR3 is 14 amino acids. V was cut by 5 bases and J by 2 bases, with 15 bases left in between. Per the germline V gene, CDR1 is DFQATT and CDR2 is SNEGSKA (reference sequence). Comments on this clonotype: What it binds is unknown.

Quantitative molecular-barcoded 5'-RACE generated the TCR beta libraries. Via MiXCR, TCRdb re-called the 5' RACE reads, giving one row per CDR3 protein. Among fewer than 130,000 distinct CDR3 sequences listed, approximately 25% were seen once. The sequence derives from a male donor with ankylosing spondylitis. The sequenced sample was synovial fluid, either unsorted or a sorted T cell fraction (not recorded which). The V call is TRBV20-1, the J call TRBJ1-2, with D possibly TRBD1 on 5 matching bases. The CDR3 DNA sequence: TGCAGTGCTTCCCGGGGGACGGCGAACTATGGCTACACCTTC. Translating gives CSASRGTANYGYTF.